This TCR beta chain was found in a study of identifying expanded T cells in peripheral blood. Study-wide results and limits: Over approximately two and four weeks, about 15 and 19 clones changed, versus around 1.1 between replicates.

Clones were sequenced by immunoSEQ multiplex PCR, and TCRdb holds only the in-frame ones, with some missing. The repertoire holds roughly 92,000 clones, with 85% to 90% as singletons. Germline assignment: CDR1 KGHSH and CDR2 LQKENI. With 5 bases clipped from V and 9 bases from J, the junction kept 7 bases outside the gene matches. The length of the CDR3 is 13 residues. A word on this clone: The target antigen is unknown.

The clonotype comes from a person aged 18 to 75 in good health. Source material: blood. This chain joins TRBV18 and TRBJ2-3, with 8 positions matching TRBD2. The CDR3: CASSSSGGETQYF. As DNA, the CDR3 is TGTGCCAGCTCATCAAGCGGGGGCGAGACGCAGTATTTT. The full variable domain, its missing parts supplied by reference TRBV18 and TRBJ2-3, is NAGVMQNPRHLVRRRGQEARLRCSPMKGHSHVYWYRQLPEEGLKFMVYLQKENIIDESGMPKERFSAEFPKEGPSILRIQQVVRGDSAAYFCASSSSGGETQYFGPGTRLTVL.